Each of the 17 T cell receptor beta chains below was sequenced from the same sample in a study of beta chain features in type 1 diabetes. Study-wide findings and caveats: Across all four CD4+ subsets, people with type 1 diabetes showed modestly shorter TCRB CDR3s.

Their target antigens are unknown. The investigators reverse transcribed all of the isolated RNA, so they sequenced expressed TCRB transcripts. TCRdb's table, derived via immunoSEQ multiplex PCR, lists solely in-frame clones and lacks some. The repertoire holds about 370,000 clones, with 9.6% as singletons. Sequences were obtained from central memory CD4+ T cells from blood. The receptors were sampled from a man younger than 40 with type 1 diabetes.

Many counts were recorded for this clone. The chain links TRBV9 to TRBJ1-2; D is possibly TRBD1 (5 bases). Germline V CDR1 and CDR2: SGDLS, YYNGEE. The CDR3 length is 14 residues. V lost 4 bases to trimming and J lost 2 bases, with 12 bases between them. The CDR3 nucleotides read TGTGCCAGCAGCTATGATCGGGGCAACTATGGCTACACCTTC. This sequence encodes CASSYDRGNYGYTF.

The chain carries TRBV2 and TRBJ1-1, with 7 bases matching TRBD1. Germline CDR1 reads SNHLY; CDR2 reads FYNNEI. The CDR3 loop spans 14 amino acids. V shed 7 bases and J 0 bases; nucleotides not matched to a gene: 5. CDR3 nucleotide sequence: TGTGCCAGCAAGGTACAGGGGATGAACACTGAAGCTTTCTTT. This translates into CASKVQGMNTEAFF.

The chain combines TRBV18 with TRBJ2-1; tentative D call: TRBD2 (6 bases). The CDR3 has 13 amino acids. Germline loops: CDR1 KGHSH, CDR2 LQKENI. V gave up 8 bases and J gave up 0 bases, with 8 bases separating them. The CDR3 loop reads CASGLSSYNEQFF. CDR3 nucleotides: TGTGCCAGCGGACTATCCTCCTACAATGAGCAGTTCTTC.

The chain combines TRBV10-1 with TRBJ1-1; possible D gene TRBD1, 5 bases. V dropped 2 bases and J dropped 1 base, with 8 bases sitting between them. The germline gives CDR1 WNHNN, CDR2 SYGVQD (reference sequence). This CDR3 contains 14 residues. The CDR3 loop reads CASSENQGNTEAFF. In DNA, the CDR3 is TGCGCCAGCAGTGAGAACCAGGGGAACACTGAAGCTTTCTTT.

This clone was counted at least ten times. This chain joins TRBV10-3 and TRBJ2-1; 9 positions match TRBD1. The CDR3 is 14 residues long. Germline V CDR1 and CDR2: ENHRY, SYGVKD. The V gene end was trimmed by 7 bases and the J gene end by 3 bases; junction bases not matched to a gene: 4. CDR3 sequence reads: CAIMGQGIYNEQFF. As DNA, the CDR3 is TGTGCCATCATGGGACAGGGTATCTACAATGAGCAGTTCTTC.

This clone was observed a handful of times. The chain combines TRBV5-4 with TRBJ1-1, with D possibly matching TRBD1 (5 bases). This CDR3 contains 17 residues. Germline V gives CDR1 SGHNT, CDR2 YYREEE (reference sequence). Trimming pared 2 bases from V and 0 bases from J, leaving 17 bases between. CDR3 protein: CASSLGQGNLVNTEAFF. The CDR3 DNA follows: TGTGCCAGCAGCTTAGGGCAGGGTAATTTAGTGAACACTGAAGCTTTCTTT.

There are a few counts of this clone. The chain links TRBV6-1 to TRBJ2-7; possibly TRBD1 for D (6 bases). Trimming took 4 bases from V and 0 from J, leaving 16 bases between them. The CDR3 runs 16 residues. From germline, CDR1 is MNHNS and CDR2 SASEGT. CDR3 bases: TGTGCCAGCAGTGCCGAGGGGGTAGCCGACTCCTACGAGCAGTACTTC. It encodes CASSAEGVADSYEQYF.

The chain is built from TRBV7-9 and TRBJ2-1; D not certain. The CDR3 loop spans 15 amino acids. V lost 4 bases to trimming and J lost 0 bases, with 10 bases between them. Germline V gene data show CDR1 as SEHNR and CDR2 as FQNEAQ (reference sequence). In DNA, the CDR3 is TGTGCCAGCAGCTCACTCGGTAGCTCCTACAATGAGCAGTTCTTC. Amino acid sequence: CASSSLGSSYNEQFF.

This clone was seen more than once but under ten times. The chain has TRBV4-3 and TRBJ2-4; D remains ambiguous. The V gene's germline CDR1 is LGHNA and CDR2 YSLEER. The CDR3 totals 17 residues. Trimming left V 0 bases short and J 0 bases short, with 12 bases between. CDR3: CASSQDPGPLAKNIQYF. DNA for the CDR3: TGCGCCAGCAGCCAAGATCCCGGACCGCTAGCCAAAAACATTCAGTACTTC.

This clone was detected a few times. This chain connects TRBV19 to TRBJ2-7; D may be TRBD1 or TRBD2 (5 bases each). CDR3 length: 15 residues. Germline lookup yields CDR1 LNHDA and CDR2 SQIVND (reference sequence). V lost 1 base and J 2 bases, leaving 12 bases between the germline ends. CDR3 region: CASSIGEGNAYEQYF. CDR3 sequence (DNA): TGTGCCAGTAGTATAGGAGAGGGGAATGCCTACGAGCAGTACTTC.

CDR3 coding DNA: TGTGCCAGCGAGCAAGCGGGAGCTTGGTTGGGGGAGCTGTTTTTT. Translation: CASEQAGAWLGELFF. The rearrangement uses TRBV5-6 and TRBJ2-2, with TRBD2 matching 8 bases. The CDR3 sequence is 15 residues long. The germline V gene has CDR1 SGHDT and CDR2 YYEEEE. V was pared by 7 bases and J by 8 bases, with 13 bases of the junction left unmatched.

This clone came up many times. The CDR3 region has the DNA TGTGCCATCAGTCAATCGGGGACAGGCGATAATCAGCCCCAGCATTTT. Protein sequence: CAISQSGTGDNQPQHF. The chain carries TRBV10-3 and TRBJ1-5, with 8 bases lining up with TRBD1. Germline V CDR1 and CDR2: ENHRY, SYGVKD. With V trimmed by 5 bases and J by 4 bases, 10 bases remained unmatched. The CDR3 loop spans 16 amino acids.

This clone has at least ten counts. V usage is TRBV4-3 and J usage is TRBJ1-1; unclear D gene. The CDR3 totals 13 residues. Trimming left V 3 bases short and J 4 bases short, with 9 bases between. Looked up from germline, CDR1 is LGHNA and CDR2 is YSLEER. The DNA for the CDR3 is TGCGCCAGCAGCCAGTTTTATCTCACTGAAGCTTTCTTT. It codes for CASSQFYLTEAFF.

This clone was found a few times. The chain is built from TRBV5-1 and TRBJ2-7; D gene uncertain. The CDR3 is 13 residues long. Trimming took 0 bases from V and 2 from J, leaving 6 bases between them. Per germline, CDR1 SGHRS and CDR2 YFSETQ. The CDR3 reads CASSLEQAYEQYF. CDR3 coding DNA: TGCGCCAGCAGCTTGGAACAAGCCTACGAGCAGTACTTC.

The J gene is TRBJ1-5, the V gene TRBV6-6; no definite D call. The length of the CDR3 is 15 residues. Germline values: CDR1 MNHNY, CDR2 SVGAGI (reference sequence). V lost 6 bases and J 3 bases, leaving 15 bases between the germline ends. CDR3 amino acids: CASSIGRSSNQPQHF. Written as DNA, the CDR3 is TGTGCCAGCAGCATCGGACGGAGTTCCAATCAGCCCCAGCATTTT.

V and J are TRBV7-2 and TRBJ2-1; 9 nucleotides line up with TRBD2. Germline V CDR1 and CDR2: SGHTA, FQGNSA. The ends lost 4 bases at V and 3 bases at J; junction bases unmatched: 4. The CDR3 loop spans 15 amino acids. The CDR3 here is CASSSTSGFYNEQFF. The CDR3 DNA is TGTGCCAGCAGCTCGACTAGCGGATTCTACAATGAGCAGTTCTTC.

This clone showed up just a few times. V and J are TRBV11-2 and TRBJ1-1, with D perhaps TRBD1 (5 bases). The CDR3 totals 11 residues. Germline CDR1 SGHAT, CDR2 FQNNGV. Trimming left V 1 base short and J 11 bases short, with 8 bases between. CDR3 residues: CASSLGGGAFF. The CDR3, as DNA: TGTGCCAGCAGCTTAGGTGGGGGGGCTTTCTTT. The whole variable domain, remainder taken from reference TRBV11-2 and TRBJ1-1, is EAGVAQSPRYKIIEKRQSVAFWCNPISGHATLYWYQQILGQGPKLLIQFQNNGVVDDSQLPKDRFSAERLKGVDSTLKIQPAKLEDSAVYLCASSLGGGAFFGQGTRLTVV.